The source of this T cell receptor beta chain is a study of T cell responses to AZD1222 COVID-19 vaccine. In germline, CDR1 is LGHNA, CDR2 YSLEER. Trimming took 0 bases from V and 4 from J, leaving 9 bases between them. The CDR3 is 14 residues long. Profiling relied on immunoSEQ multiplex PCR, and the TCRdb table lists in-frame clones only, not all of them. The sample has more than 110,000 clones, roughly 89% seen once. V gene TRBV4-3 combines with J gene TRBJ1-2; tentative D call: TRBD1 (5 bases). This clonotype was sampled from an adult in good health. This sample comprised peripheral blood, obtained on day 0 of AZD1222 vaccination. The CDR3 region has the DNA TGCGCCAGCAGCCAAGAGACCGGGGCCTATGGCTACACCTTC. The encoded protein is CASSQETGAYGYTF.